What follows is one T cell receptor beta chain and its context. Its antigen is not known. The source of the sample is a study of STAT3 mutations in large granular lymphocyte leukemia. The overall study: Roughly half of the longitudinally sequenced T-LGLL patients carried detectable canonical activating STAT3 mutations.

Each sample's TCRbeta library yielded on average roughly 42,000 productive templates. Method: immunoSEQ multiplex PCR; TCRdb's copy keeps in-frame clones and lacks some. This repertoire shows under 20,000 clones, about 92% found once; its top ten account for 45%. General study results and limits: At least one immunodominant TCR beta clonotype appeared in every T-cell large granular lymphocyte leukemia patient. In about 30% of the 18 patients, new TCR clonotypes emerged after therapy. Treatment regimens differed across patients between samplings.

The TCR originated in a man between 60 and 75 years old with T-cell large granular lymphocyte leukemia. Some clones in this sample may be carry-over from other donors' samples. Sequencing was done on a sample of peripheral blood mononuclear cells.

The CDR3 sequence: CASSVGGLAGLYEQFF. CDR3 DNA sequence: TGTGCCAGCAGCGTGGGAGGACTAGCGGGACTCTATGAGCAGTTCTTC. V and J are TRBV9 and TRBJ2-1; 12 bases match TRBD2. The CDR3 length is 16 residues. Germline V CDR1 and CDR2: SGDLS, YYNGEE. After removal of 2 bases from V and 8 bases from J, the junction contained 8 bases not matched to a gene.